This TCR beta chain was sequenced during a study of regulatory T cells in long-lasting Graves disease. This CDR3 contains 14 residues. Trimming took 4 bases from V and 4 from J, leaving 14 bases between them. Germline CDR1 reads MNHEY; CDR2 reads SMNVEV (reference sequence). This clonotype was detected many times. Its target is not known. The TCR beta library used iRepertoire HTBI primers with Arm-PCR amplification of CDR3. MiXCR, run by TCRdb on the multiplex PCR reads, gives a single entry per CDR3 protein. The sample lists some 340,000 distinct CDR3 sequences, over 9.5% occurring once. Indicated time point: newly diagnosed GD, antithyroid drugs for less than 3 months. Isolated PBMC RNA provided the starting material for the TCR library. Findings and limits, study-wide: The study found TRBV28, TRBJ1-2 and TRBJ2-5 favored in persistent disease. Persistent Graves' patients had lower TCR diversity than newly diagnosed ones.

This sample was also put to use in a study of T cells in Graves' hyperthyroidism and ophthalmopathy. That work contributes: The HTBI primer set served for first-round RT-PCR of the TCR CDR3.

The sequencing here drew on peripheral blood mononuclear cells (PBMCs), taken at new diagnosis, from a patient treated with antithyroid drugs. This sequence was found in a woman under 30 with Graves disease. The chain combines TRBV27 with TRBJ2-7; D not certain. This chain's CDR3 is CASSSTLGWYEQYF. The DNA for the CDR3 is TGTGCCAGCAGTTCAACCCTTGGGTGGTACGAGCAGTACTTC.